This T cell receptor beta chain was recorded in a study of shared clonotypes between healthy human individuals. Germline V lookup: CDR1 SGHNT, CDR2 YYREEE (reference sequence). V dropped 4 bases and J dropped 3 bases, with 11 bases sitting between them. The CDR3 length is 13 residues. To note about this clone: This specimen includes other DNA sequences encoding the same CDR3.

Only in-frame clones appear in the TCRdb table, and some are missing; sequencing was by immunoSEQ multiplex PCR. Of 950,000 to 1,200,000 clones listed, approximately 80% are singletons. The chain employs TRBV5-4 and TRBJ2-7; no definite D call. Sequenced: memory CD4+ T cells from PBMCs. Subset indicated: CD45RA-negative fraction. This receptor was identified in a man between 18 and 29 years old in good health. Some clones in this sample may be carry-over from other donors' samples. The CDR3: CASSPGQLYEQYF. The CDR3 DNA follows: TGTGCCAGCAGCCCCGGCCAACTCTACGAGCAGTACTTC.